A selection of T cell receptor beta chains follows, all from one sample in a study of long-term antiretroviral therapy in people with HIV. TCRdb's table, derived via immunoSEQ multiplex PCR, lists solely in-frame clones and lacks some. The profile covers about 24,000 clones, with over 80% appearing a single time and more than 13% taken by the ten largest. The sample in question was unsorted PBMCs, obtained around 4.1 years after starting antiretroviral therapy. Every receptor here comes from a man aged 25-40 years with HIV. CDR3s include the opening cysteine and the closing phenylalanine or tryptophan. A D gene is named only where the DNA matches it firmly. Rows may omit the clone size; those that give it use once, few, many or a size class.

D | J | V | size | DNA | CDR3
. | TRBJ2-2 | TRBV30 | once | TGTGCCTGGGGACAGTACACCGGGGAGCTGTTTTTT | CAWGQYTGELFF
. | TRBJ1-3 | TRBV11-2 | . | TGTGCCAGCAGCTCGTCCCGCTCTGGAAACACCATATATTTT | CASSSSRSGNTIYF
. | TRBJ2-7 | TRBV6-1 | . | TGTGCCAGCAGGCTCCTAGCCGACCCCTCCTACGAGCAGTACTTC | CASRLLADPSYEQYF
. | TRBJ2-7 | TRBV19 | . | TGTGCCAGTAGCCCCGGCGGAGGGGGTAGTTCCTACGAGCAGTACTTC | CASSPGGGGSSYEQYF
. | TRBJ1-5 | TRBV6-5 | . | TGTGCCAGCAGTTACCCCGGGATGGGCCAGCCCCAGCATTTT | CASSYPGMGQPQHF
. | TRBJ1-1 | TRBV18 | . | TGTGCCAGCTCACCTTCTGGTTTTGAAGCTTTCTTT | CASSPSGFEAFF
. | TRBJ1-5 | TRBV6-5 | few | TGTGCCAGCAGTTCAGATAGCAATCAGCCCCAGCATTTT | CASSSDSNQPQHF
TRBD1 | TRBJ1-4 | TRBV6-5 | . | TGTGCCAGCAGCCCGGGACAGAAGAATGAAAAACTGTTTTTT | CASSPGQKNEKLFF
. | TRBJ1-4 | TRBV6-5 | . | TGTGCCAGCAGTTACTCGGGACACCTAACTAATGAAAAACTGTTTTTT | CASSYSGHLTNEKLFF
. | TRBJ2-7 | TRBV4-1 | . | TGCGCCAGCAGCCAAGATAGGTGGGGGGCTGGGGAGCAGTACTTC | CASSQDRWGAGEQYF
TRBD1 | TRBJ2-1 | TRBV6-5 | . | TGTGCCTGCAGTTACGGGACAGGGGGCTACAATGAGCAGTTCTTC | CACSYGTGGYNEQFF